One and the same sample provided the 14 T cell receptor beta chains below, sequenced in a study of T cell changes during pregnancy in multiple sclerosis. Profiled with immunoSEQ multiplex PCR; TCRdb holds only in-frame clones, not every one. The table records approximately 90,000 clones, around 94% of them present only once. The starting material was peripheral blood, obtained in the third trimester of pregnancy. These receptors were taken from a female donor with multiple sclerosis, enrolled in a pregnancy study.

The rearrangement links TRBV5-6 to TRBJ2-1, with TRBD1 as a possible D gene (5 bases). V was shortened by 2 bases and J by 9 bases, with 9 bases between the two germline ends. Looked up from germline, CDR1 is SGHDT and CDR2 is YYEEEE. The CDR3 is 12 amino acids. In nucleotides, the CDR3 is TGTGCCAGCAGCTTAGGGGTGGGTGAGCAGTTCTTC. Translated, it gives CASSLGVGEQFF.

The chain links TRBV9 to TRBJ1-1; perhaps TRBD1 as D (5 bases). Germline V gives CDR1 SGDLS, CDR2 YYNGEE. V was pared by 4 bases and J by 3 bases, with 19 bases between. The CDR3 runs to 16 residues. CDR3: CASSPLGGRGDTEAFF. CDR3 sequence (DNA): TGTGCCAGCAGCCCCCTCGGAGGGCGGGGGGACACTGAAGCTTTCTTT.

The V gene is TRBV10-2, the J gene TRBJ2-7; 7 bases map to TRBD2. Trimming took 4 bases from V and 6 from J; bases not matched to a gene: 0. The CDR3 consists of 11 residues. CDR1 is WSHSY, CDR2 SAAADI, per germline. DNA of the CDR3: TGCGCCAGCAGTGGGGGGGGCGAGCAGTACTTC. As protein: CASSGGGEQYF.

J is TRBJ2-1 and V is TRBV7-2, with D tentatively TRBD2 (5 bases). Germline V lookup: CDR1 SGHTA, CDR2 FQGNSA. V lost 5 bases and J 6 bases, leaving 17 bases between the germline ends. This CDR3 spans 15 amino acids. CDR3 residues: CASSLSVTSGNEQFF. The CDR3 DNA is TGTGCCAGCAGCCTTAGCGTGACCTCCGGCAATGAGCAGTTCTTC.

The count of this clone is one. J is TRBJ2-7 and V is TRBV6-5; 8 positions agree with TRBD1. The CDR3 is 16 amino acids. The germline gives CDR1 MNHEY, CDR2 SVGAGI. J gave up 2 bases and V 0 bases, and 6 bases lay outside the gene matches. In DNA form, the CDR3 reads TGTGCCAGCAGTTACTCAGACAGGGGCAGCACCTACGAGCAGTACTTC. It is translated as CASSYSDRGSTYEQYF.

The chain is built from TRBV25-1 and TRBJ2-5; 10 bases fit TRBD2. CDR3 length: 12 residues. Germline-derived CDR1 and CDR2 are MGHDK and SYGVNS. J gave up 5 bases and V 10 bases, and 4 bases lay outside the gene matches. The CDR3 loop is CAISGRLETQYF. CDR3 sequence (DNA): TGTGCCATTAGCGGGAGGTTGGAGACCCAGTACTTC.

The V call is TRBV5-4, the J call TRBJ2-1; 8 nucleotides align to TRBD1. After removal of 0 bases from V and 10 bases from J, the junction contained 3 bases not matched to a gene. The CDR3 totals 13 residues. Germline lookup yields CDR1 SGHNT and CDR2 YYREEE (reference sequence). The CDR3 bases are TGTGCCAGCAGCTTGGCCGGACAGGGCGAGCAGTTCTTC. As protein: CASSLAGQGEQFF.

CDR3 in DNA: TGTGCCAGTAGTATAGCCCCCACAGGGTGGGGGAATAGCAATCAGCCCCAGCATTTT. Encoded protein: CASSIAPTGWGNSNQPQHF. The genes are TRBV19 and TRBJ1-5; D possibly corresponds to TRBD1 (6 bases). The CDR3 is made up of 19 amino acids. Between the trimmed V and J ends, which lost 1 base and 0 bases, there was a span of 19 bases. Germline values: CDR1 LNHDA, CDR2 SQIVND (reference sequence). Based on the CDR3 plus reference TRBV19 and TRBJ1-5, the full variable domain is DGGITQSPKYLFRKEGQNVTLSCEQNLNHDAMYWYRQDPGQGLRLIYYSQIVNDFQKGDIAEGYSVSREKKESFPLTVTSAQKNPTAFYLCASSIAPTGWGNSNQPQHFGDGTRLSIL.

The chain carries TRBV7-9 and TRBJ2-7, with D possibly matching TRBD1 (5 bases). This CDR3 contains 13 residues. The V and J ends lost 5 bases and 1 base respectively, with 9 bases between them. Germline V gene sequence: CDR1 SEHNR, CDR2 FQNEAQ (reference sequence). CDR3 amino acids: CASSPGHSYEQYF. The CDR3 DNA follows: TGTGCCAGCAGCCCAGGACATTCCTACGAGCAGTACTTC. Full variable domain (remainder filled in from reference TRBV7-9 and TRBJ2-7): DTGVSQNPRHKITKRGQNVTFRCDPISEHNRLYWYRQTLGQGPEFLTYFQNEAQLEKSRLLSDRFSAERPKGSFSTLEIQRTEQGDSAMYLCASSPGHSYEQYFGPGTRLTVT.

This sequence joins TRBV5-1 and TRBJ2-7; 11 bases match TRBD1. Looked up from germline, CDR1 is SGHRS and CDR2 is YFSETQ. There are 12 residues in the CDR3. V trimming: 7 bases; J trimming: 7 bases; junction bases outside the gene matches: 4. The CDR3 bases are TGCGCCAGCGGGACAGGGGGGCAGGAGCAGTACTTC. Amino acid sequence: CASGTGGQEQYF.

The V and J genes are TRBV5-1 and TRBJ2-1; D may be TRBD1 (6 bases). In germline, CDR1 is SGHRS, CDR2 YFSETQ. V was clipped by 0 bases and J by 6 bases, with 13 bases between them. The CDR3 has 15 residues. The CDR3 sequence is CASSLDFTGSNEQFF. The DNA of the CDR3 is TGCGCCAGCAGCTTGGATTTCACAGGGAGCAATGAGCAGTTCTTC.

With regard to this clone: The CDR3 end shows no conserved phenylalanine or tryptophan, and so a read error is likely. The genes are TRBV5-1 and TRBJ1-2; TRBD1 is a possible D gene (5 bases). This CDR3 has 15 residues. V lost 6 bases and J 2 bases, leaving 17 bases between the germline ends. Germline lookup yields CDR1 SGHRS and CDR2 YFSETQ. This CDR3 reads CASTPLAGSNYGYTL. The CDR3 DNA sequence: TGCGCCAGCACCCCACTGGCAGGGTCAAACTATGGCTACACCCTC.

The chain uses TRBV5-8 and TRBJ1-1; the D is unclear. CDR1 is SGHTS, CDR2 YDEGEE, per germline. Trimming left V 0 bases short and J 3 bases short, with 9 bases between. There are 14 residues in the CDR3. This CDR3 is CASSLAHTDTEAFF. In DNA form, the CDR3 reads TGTGCCAGCAGCTTGGCACATACCGACACTGAAGCTTTCTTT.

The chain employs TRBV6-5 and TRBJ2-2; D is possibly TRBD1 (6 bases). Germline V gene sequence: CDR1 MNHEY, CDR2 SVGAGI. V lost 2 bases and J lost 0, with 7 bases in between. The length of the CDR3 is 15 residues. This CDR3 is CASSYAGANTGELFF. The CDR3 DNA reads as TGTGCCAGCAGTTACGCAGGGGCGAACACCGGGGAGCTGTTTTTT.